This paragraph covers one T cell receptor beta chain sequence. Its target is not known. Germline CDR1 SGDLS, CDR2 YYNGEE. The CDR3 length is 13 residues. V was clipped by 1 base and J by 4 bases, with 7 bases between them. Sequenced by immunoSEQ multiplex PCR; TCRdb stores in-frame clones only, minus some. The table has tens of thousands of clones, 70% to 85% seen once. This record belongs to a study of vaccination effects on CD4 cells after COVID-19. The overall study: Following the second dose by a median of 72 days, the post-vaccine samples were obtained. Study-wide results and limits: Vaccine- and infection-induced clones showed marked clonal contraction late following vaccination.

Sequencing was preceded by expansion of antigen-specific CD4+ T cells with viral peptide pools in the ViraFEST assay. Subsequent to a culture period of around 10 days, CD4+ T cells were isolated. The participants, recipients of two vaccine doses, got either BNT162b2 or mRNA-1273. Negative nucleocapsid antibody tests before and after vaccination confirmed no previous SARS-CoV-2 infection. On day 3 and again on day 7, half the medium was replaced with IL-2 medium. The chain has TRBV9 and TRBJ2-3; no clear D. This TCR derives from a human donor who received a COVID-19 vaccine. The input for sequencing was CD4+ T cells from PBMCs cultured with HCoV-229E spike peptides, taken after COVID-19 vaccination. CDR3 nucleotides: TGTGCCAGCAGCGTATCCCTAGCAGATACGCAGTATTTT. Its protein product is CASSVSLADTQYF.